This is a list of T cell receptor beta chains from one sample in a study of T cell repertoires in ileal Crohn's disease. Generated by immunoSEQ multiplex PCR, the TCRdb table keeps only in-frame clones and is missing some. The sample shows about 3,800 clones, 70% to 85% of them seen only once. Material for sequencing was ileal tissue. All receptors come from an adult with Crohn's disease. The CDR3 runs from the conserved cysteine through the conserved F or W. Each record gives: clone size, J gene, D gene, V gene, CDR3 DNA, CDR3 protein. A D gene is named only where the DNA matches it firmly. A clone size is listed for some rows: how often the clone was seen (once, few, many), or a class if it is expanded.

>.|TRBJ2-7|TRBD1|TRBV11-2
TGTGCCAGCAGCCGAGGACAGGGGTCCTACGAGCAGTACTTC
CASSRGQGSYEQYF
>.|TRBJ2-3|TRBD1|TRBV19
TGTGCCAGTAGTATTTATCACGGGACAGGCACAGATACGCAGTATTTT
CASSIYHGTGTDTQYF
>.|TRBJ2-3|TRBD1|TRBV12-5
TGTGCTAGTGGTTTAGGGACAGGGACAGATACGCAGTATTTT
CASGLGTGTDTQYF
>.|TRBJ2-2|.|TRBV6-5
TGTGCCAGCAGCTCTACGACAGATAACACCGGGGAGCTGTTTTTT
CASSSTTDNTGELFF
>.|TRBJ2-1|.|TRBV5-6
TGTGCCAGCAGCTTGGGGCAGGGGTACTCCTACAATGAGCAGTTCTTC
CASSLGQGYSYNEQFF
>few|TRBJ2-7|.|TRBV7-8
TGTGCCAGCAGCTCCGGCGGGGGCCGGGGGGCCTACGAGCAGTACTTC
CASSSGGGRGAYEQYF
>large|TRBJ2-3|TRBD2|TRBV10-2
TGCGCCAGCAGTGAGAGCGGGGGGGCCACAGATACGCAGTATTTT
CASSESGGATDTQYF
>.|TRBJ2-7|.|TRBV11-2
TGTGCCAGCAGCTTTGGGCTACCCTCCGCGCAGTACTTC
CASSFGLPSAQYF
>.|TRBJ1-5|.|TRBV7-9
TGTGCCAGCAGCCCCGAGAGGAGCAGACGCCAGCCCCAGCATTTT
CASSPERSRRQPQHF
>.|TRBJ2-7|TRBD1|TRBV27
TGTGCCAGCTCAACCGGACAGGGGGGCGCAACCTACGAGCAGTACTTC
CASSTGQGGATYEQYF
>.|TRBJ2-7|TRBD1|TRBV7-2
TGTGCCAGCAGCCAGCCTGGGACAGACAGCTCCTACGAGCAGTACTTC
CASSQPGTDSSYEQYF
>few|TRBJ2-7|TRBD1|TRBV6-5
TGTGCCAGCAGTTACTCTTCAGGGGGCTACGAGCAGTACTTC
CASSYSSGGYEQYF
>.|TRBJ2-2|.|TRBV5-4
TGTGCCAGCAGATTGACCGGGGCGAACACCGGGGAGCTGTTTTTT
CASRLTGANTGELFF
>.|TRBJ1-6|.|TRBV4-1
TGCGCCAGCAGCCCGCGCGGGGTAGGAAATTCACCCCTCCACTTT
CASSPRGVGNSPLHF
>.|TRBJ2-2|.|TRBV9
TGTGCCAGCAGTCGCCGGGGTCATGTCACCGGGGAGCTGTTTTTT
CASSRRGHVTGELFF
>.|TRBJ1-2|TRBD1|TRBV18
TGTGCCAGCTCACCGCGGGACAGTTCCTATGGCTACACCTTC
CASSPRDSSYGYTF
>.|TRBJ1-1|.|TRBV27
TGTGCCAGCAGTTTGGGTATCCGGGGTTTACCGTCGGGGAACACTGAAGCTTTCTTT
CASSLGIRGLPSGNTEAFF
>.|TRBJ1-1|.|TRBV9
TGTGCCAGCAGCGTAGATTTGACAGGACCGGGCACTGAAGCTTTCTTT
CASSVDLTGPGTEAFF
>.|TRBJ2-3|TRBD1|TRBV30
TGTGCCTGGAGTGGGACAGGGGGCACAGATACGCAGTATTTT
CAWSGTGGTDTQYF
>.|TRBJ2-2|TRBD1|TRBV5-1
TGCGCCAGCAGCTCTCCGGGACAGGGAGCCACCGGGGAGCTGTTTTTT
CASSSPGQGATGELFF
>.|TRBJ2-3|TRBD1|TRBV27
TGTGCCAGCAGTTCCGCTGGACAGGGACGGTATTTT
CASSSAGQGRYF
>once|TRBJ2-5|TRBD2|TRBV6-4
TGTGCCAGCAGTGACTCTCGGACTAGCGGGGGGGTGGGGGAGACCCAGTACTTC
CASSDSRTSGGVGETQYF
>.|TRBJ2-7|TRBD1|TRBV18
TGTGCCAGCTCACCACGGGACAGGACCTCCTACGAGCAGTACTTC
CASSPRDRTSYEQYF
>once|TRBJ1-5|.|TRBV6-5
TGTGCCAGCAGTTACTCGAGGTTCCGTAATCAGCCCCAGCATTTT
CASSYSRFRNQPQHF
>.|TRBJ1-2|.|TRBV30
TGTGCCTGGAGCGGTCCTGGTGGCTACACCTTC
CAWSGPGGYTF
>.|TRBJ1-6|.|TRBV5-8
TGTGCCAGCAGCCGAGACTCGGGGTCACCCCTCCACTTT
CASSRDSGSPLHF
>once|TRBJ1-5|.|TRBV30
TGTGCCTGGGGAGAGGCAGGGCTAAGCAATCAGCCCCAGCATTTT
CAWGEAGLSNQPQHF